Shown below are 26 T cell receptor beta chains from a single sample sequenced in a study of blood T cell repertoires in COVID-19. This table comes from immunoSEQ multiplex PCR, and its TCRdb copy is limited to in-frame clones, with some not included. This table holds about 140,000 clones, roughly four fifths found once. The specimen was peripheral blood. These receptors were collected from a man at least 80 years old with acute or convalescent COVID-19.

The chain has TRBV27 and TRBJ1-2, with 8 bases matching TRBD1. Germline assignment: CDR1 MNHEY and CDR2 SMNVEV (reference sequence). The CDR3 is 15 residues long. The J segment lost 3 bases and the V segment lost 7 bases, leaving 10 bases of the junction unmatched. The CDR3 sequence is CASTTGAKDDYGYTF. The CDR3 DNA reads as TGTGCCAGCACGACAGGGGCCAAGGATGACTATGGCTACACCTTC.

The rearrangement links TRBV6-1 to TRBJ1-6; no definite D call. CDR1 MNHNS and CDR2 SASEGT come from the germline V gene. This CDR3 comprises 14 residues. Trimming cost V 2 bases and J 3 bases, with 5 bases left between them. DNA for the CDR3: TGTGCCAGCAGTGAACAGTTCTATAATTCACCCCTCCACTTT. Protein sequence: CASSEQFYNSPLHF.

The chain employs TRBV29-1 and TRBJ2-2; 12 nucleotides line up with TRBD2. The length of the CDR3 is 15 residues. The V and J ends lost 5 bases and 4 bases, in that order; junction bases with no gene match: 5. Germline V lookup: CDR1 SQVTM, CDR2 ANQGSEA. The CDR3 DNA follows: TGCAGCGTTAGAGGACTAGCGGGGCTCACCGGGGAGCTGTTTTTT. Encoded protein: CSVRGLAGLTGELFF.

J is TRBJ1-2 and V is TRBV28, with D perhaps matching TRBD1 (6 bases). The V and J ends lost 10 bases and 4 bases respectively, with 13 bases between them. Germline V lookup: CDR1 MDHEN, CDR2 SYDVKM. The CDR3 spans 12 residues. In DNA form, the CDR3 reads TGTGCCATAGGGGGTGGCAGCTATGGCTACACCTTC. It codes for CAIGGGSYGYTF.

Written as DNA, the CDR3 is TGTGCCAGCAGTTTATACCCGGGACAGGGGCCGGACAACACCGGGGAGCTGTTTTTT. Translated, it gives CASSLYPGQGPDNTGELFF. The chain employs TRBV7-3 and TRBJ2-2, with 10 bases fitting TRBD1. Per the germline V gene, CDR1 is SGHTA and CDR2 is FQGTGA. The CDR3 spans 19 residues. The V gene end was trimmed by 6 bases and the J gene end by 2 bases; junction bases not matched to a gene: 15.

This clone was counted between two and nine times. The chain has TRBV7-3 and TRBJ2-3, with a tentative D call TRBD1 (5 bases). Trimming took 5 bases from V and 4 from J, leaving 13 bases between them. CDR1 is SGHTA and CDR2 is FQGTGA in the germline V gene. The CDR3 loop spans 14 amino acids. The CDR3 DNA sequence: TGTGCCAGCAGCCCAAGAGGACAACCAGATACGCAGTATTTT. Encoded protein: CASSPRGQPDTQYF.

CDR3 nucleotides: TGTGCCACCAGACAGGGCCAGTCAGGGAATCAGCCCCAGCATTTT. It specifies CATRQGQSGNQPQHF. The chain joins TRBV24-1 to TRBJ1-5; TRBD1 might be the D (6 bases). Germline CDR1 and CDR2: KGHDR and SFDVKD. CDR3 length equals 15 residues. V lost 7 bases to trimming and J lost 4 bases, with 16 bases between them.

The J gene is TRBJ2-1, the V gene TRBV19, with a tentative D call TRBD2 (5 bases). Trimming took 1 base from V and 1 from J, leaving 8 bases between them. Germline-derived CDR1 and CDR2 are LNHDA and SQIVND (reference sequence). The CDR3 has 15 residues. CDR3 in DNA: TGTGCCAGTAGTATAGTCGGGATGTCCTACAATGAGCAGTTCTTC. Translation: CASSIVGMSYNEQFF.

This clone was counted a few times. The gene calls are TRBV5-4 and TRBJ1-1; D call uncertain. The V gene lost 2 bases and the J gene lost 1 base, with 9 bases spanning the gap. Looked up from germline, CDR1 is SGHNT and CDR2 is YYREEE (reference sequence). The CDR3 length is 14 residues. The CDR3 nucleotides read TGTGCCAGCAGCTTAGGACTTACGAACACTGAAGCTTTCTTT. This encodes CASSLGLTNTEAFF.

This rearrangement joins TRBV11-2 to TRBJ2-7; weak D call: TRBD1 (6 bases). This CDR3 contains 13 residues. In germline, CDR1 is SGHAT, CDR2 FQNNGV. The ends were cut back, 4 bases at V and 2 bases at J, with 9 bases in the middle. Here the CDR3 DNA reads TGTGCCAGCAGCTCACAGGGAACCTACGAGCAGTACTTC. Translated: CASSSQGTYEQYF.

The rearrangement uses TRBV5-5 and TRBJ1-4, with D unclear. Germline V CDR1 and CDR2: SGHKS, YYEKEE (reference sequence). The CDR3 spans 13 residues. The V end lost 4 bases, the J end lost 10 bases, and 14 bases lay between the germline ends. For the CDR3, the DNA is TGTGCCAGCAGCCTAGATTCAGAGGGAAAACTGTTTTTT. It specifies CASSLDSEGKLFF.

This chain uses TRBV6-5 with TRBJ1-1, with TRBD1 identical over 9 bases. Germline trimming cut 10 bases from V and 0 bases from J; bases unmatched to any gene: 3. CDR3 size: 13 residues. Germline V gene sequence: CDR1 MNHEY, CDR2 SVGAGI. CDR3 protein: CATGDRVNTEAFF. CDR3 DNA sequence: TGTGCCACCGGGGACAGGGTGAACACTGAAGCTTTCTTT.

V and J are TRBV7-9 and TRBJ2-7; 7 positions match TRBD1. Germline assignment: CDR1 SEHNR and CDR2 FQNEAQ (reference sequence). With 3 bases clipped from V and 0 bases from J, the junction kept 2 bases outside the gene matches. The CDR3 consists of 14 residues. CDR3 amino acids: CASSFGTASYEQYF. For the CDR3, the DNA is TGTGCCAGCAGCTTCGGGACAGCCTCCTACGAGCAGTACTTC.

The chain employs TRBV7-8 and TRBJ1-1; 7 bases are a match to TRBD1. CDR1 SGHVS and CDR2 FQNEAQ come from the germline V gene. This CDR3 spans 14 amino acids. V lost 0 bases, J lost 5 bases, and 3 bases stayed unmatched. CDR3 sequence: CASSLATGKTEAFF. In DNA, the CDR3 is TGTGCCAGCAGCTTAGCGACAGGGAAAACTGAAGCTTTCTTT.

V gene TRBV2 combines with J gene TRBJ1-2; maybe TRBD1 (6 bases). V was cut by 5 bases and J by 8 bases, with 18 bases left in between. Germline CDR1 is SNHLY and CDR2 is FYNNEI. There are 14 residues in the CDR3. The CDR3 loop is CASSTQGSFEGYTF. As DNA, the CDR3 is TGTGCCAGCAGTACACAGGGTTCTTTCGAGGGCTACACCTTC.

The J gene is TRBJ1-2, the V gene TRBV7-8, with D possibly matching TRBD1 (5 bases). The CDR3 loop spans 14 amino acids. Germline CDR1 reads SGHVS; CDR2 reads FQNEAQ. The V end lost 6 bases, the J end lost 12 bases, and 23 bases lay between the germline ends. The CDR3 is CASSPGRRGSGDTF. In DNA form, the CDR3 reads TGTGCCAGCAGTCCAGGTCGAAGGGGATCTGGGGACACCTTC.

This clone was picked up one time. The rearrangement uses TRBV7-2 and TRBJ1-1; D ambiguous. CDR1 SGHTA and CDR2 FQGNSA come from the germline V gene. Trimming took off 5 bases at V and 0 bases at J, with 13 bases between the two ends. The CDR3 is 15 residues long. The CDR3 DNA reads as TGTGCCAGCAGCCGTATCGCAGGCATGAACACTGAAGCTTTCTTT. Translation: CASSRIAGMNTEAFF.

V gene TRBV27 combines with J gene TRBJ2-1; TRBD1 matches at 8 bases. Germline V CDR1 and CDR2: MNHEY, SMNVEV (reference sequence). CDR3 length: 17 amino acids. V was clipped by 0 bases and J by 4 bases; unmatched bases: 8. This CDR3 is CASSLSGYDRGYNEQFF. The CDR3 DNA follows: TGTGCCAGCAGTTTATCGGGGTACGACAGGGGATACAATGAGCAGTTCTTC.

This chain connects TRBV6-5 to TRBJ2-5, with 7 bases matching TRBD1. The CDR3 totals 11 residues. V dropped 10 bases and J dropped 4; count of bases not matched to a gene: 3. CDR1 and CDR2 from the germline V gene are MNHEY and SVGAGI. CDR3 bases: TGTGCCATGGGACAGTTAGAGACCCAGTACTTC. Translating gives CAMGQLETQYF.

The chain combines TRBV6-5 with TRBJ1-5, with D hard to call. The germline CDR1 and CDR2 sequences are MNHEY and SVGAGI. V dropped 3 bases and J dropped 2 bases, with 14 bases sitting between them. The CDR3 contains 16 residues. In nucleotides, the CDR3 is TGTGCCAGCAGTTATCGCAGCCCACGGGGCAATCAGCCCCAGCATTTT. Its translation is CASSYRSPRGNQPQHF.

This clone was seen repeatedly, ten times or more. V is TRBV19 and J is TRBJ1-6; 9 nucleotides agree with TRBD1. The germline V gene has CDR1 LNHDA and CDR2 SQIVND (reference sequence). This CDR3 has 15 residues. The ends lost 7 bases at V and 10 bases at J; junction bases unmatched: 11. The CDR3 DNA reads TGTGCCAGTACCGCCTTGACAGGGGGAGGATCACCCCTCCACTTT. Translating gives CASTALTGGGSPLHF.

J is TRBJ1-5 and V is TRBV27; 7 bases align to TRBD1. The CDR3 loop spans 17 amino acids. Germline values: CDR1 MNHEY, CDR2 SMNVEV (reference sequence). V lost 2 bases to trimming and J lost 4 bases; unmatched junction nucleotides: 11. This CDR3 is CASSLRSGGDRNQPQHF. The CDR3 DNA reads TGTGCCAGCAGTTTAAGGTCAGGGGGTGACCGAAATCAGCCCCAGCATTTT.

The chain is built from TRBV11-3 and TRBJ1-4; 7 bases map to TRBD1. CDR3 length equals 14 residues. Germline CDR1 and CDR2: SGHNT and YENEEA. The ends lost 7 bases at V and 1 base at J; junction bases unmatched: 3. CDR3 nucleotides: TGTGCCAGCATCAGGGGGTTAACTAATGAAAAACTGTTTTTT. It is translated as CASIRGLTNEKLFF. Full variable domain (remainder filled in from reference TRBV11-3 and TRBJ1-4): EAGVVQSPRYKIIEKKQPVAFWCNPISGHNTLYWYLQNLGQGPELLIRYENEEAVDDSQLPKDRFSAERLKGVDSTLKIQPAELGDSAVYLCASIRGLTNEKLFFGSGTQLSVL.

CDR3 in amino acids: CASSSTRTGRNSPLHF. The CDR3 nucleotides are TGTGCCAGCAGTTCCACCCGGACAGGGAGGAATTCACCCCTCCACTTT. The chain combines TRBV28 with TRBJ1-6; 8 bases map to TRBD1. Germline assignment: CDR1 MDHEN and CDR2 SYDVKM. V lost 4 bases and J lost 7; bases outside the gene matches: 9. The CDR3 spans 16 residues.

The V and J genes are TRBV5-8 and TRBJ1-6, with 9 bases that match TRBD1. CDR1 SGHTS and CDR2 YDEGEE come from the germline V gene. J gave up 7 bases and V 3 bases, and 11 bases lay outside the gene matches. The CDR3 runs 17 residues. The CDR3 here is CASSSDRYRGRNSPLHF. The CDR3 nucleotides are TGTGCCAGCAGCTCCGACAGGTACAGGGGGCGGAATTCACCCCTCCACTTT.

The table lists this clone with a few counts. The chain has TRBV7-2 and TRBJ2-7, with D tentatively TRBD1 (6 bases). CDR1 and CDR2 (germline): SGHTA, FQGNSA. This CDR3 contains 14 residues. Trimming left V 5 bases short and J 2 bases short, with 13 bases between. In DNA form, the CDR3 reads TGTGCCAGCAGCCCTAGAACAGGGCCCTACGAGCAGTACTTC. It codes for CASSPRTGPYEQYF.